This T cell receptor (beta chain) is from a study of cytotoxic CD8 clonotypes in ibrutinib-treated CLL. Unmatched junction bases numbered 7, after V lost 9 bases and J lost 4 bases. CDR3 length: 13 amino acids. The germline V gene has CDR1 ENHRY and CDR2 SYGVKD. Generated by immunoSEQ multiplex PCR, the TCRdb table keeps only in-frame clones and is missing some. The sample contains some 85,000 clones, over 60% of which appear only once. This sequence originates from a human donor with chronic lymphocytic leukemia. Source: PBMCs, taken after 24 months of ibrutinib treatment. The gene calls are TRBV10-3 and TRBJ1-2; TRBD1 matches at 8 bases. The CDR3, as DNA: TGTGCCATGGGACAGGCTGGCGCCTATGGCTACACCTTC. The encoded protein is CAMGQAGAYGYTF.